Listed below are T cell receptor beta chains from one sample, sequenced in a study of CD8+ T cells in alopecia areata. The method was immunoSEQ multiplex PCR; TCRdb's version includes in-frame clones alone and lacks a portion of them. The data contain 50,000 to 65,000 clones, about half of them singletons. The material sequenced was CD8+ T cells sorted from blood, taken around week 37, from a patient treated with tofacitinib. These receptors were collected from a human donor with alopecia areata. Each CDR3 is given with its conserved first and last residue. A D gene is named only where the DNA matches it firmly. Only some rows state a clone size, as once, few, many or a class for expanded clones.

CDR3 protein: CASSLSGAIIPYEQYF
CDR3 DNA: TGTGCCAGCAGCTTAAGTGGTGCTATTATTCCCTACGAGCAGTACTTC
J gene: TRBJ2-7
clone size: NA
D gene: NA
V gene: TRBV11-2

CDR3 protein: CAWSLGTGPYEQYF
CDR3 DNA: TGTGCCTGGAGTTTGGGGACAGGCCCCTACGAGCAGTACTTC
J gene: TRBJ2-7
clone size: once
D gene: TRBD1
V gene: TRBV30

CDR3 protein: CSAREGYEQYF
CDR3 DNA: TGCAGTGCTAGAGAGGGCTACGAGCAGTACTTC
J gene: TRBJ2-7
clone size: NA
D gene: NA
V gene: TRBV20-1

CDR3 protein: CASSIPLAGGHNEQFF
CDR3 DNA: TGTGCCAGTAGTATCCCCTTGGCGGGAGGTCACAATGAGCAGTTCTTC
J gene: TRBJ2-1
clone size: NA
D gene: TRBD2
V gene: TRBV19

CDR3 protein: CSAGDAMTRDRNYGYTF
CDR3 DNA: TGCAGCGCTGGAGACGCTATGACCAGGGACAGGAACTATGGCTACACCTTC
J gene: TRBJ1-2
clone size: NA
D gene: TRBD1
V gene: TRBV29-1

CDR3 protein: CASSQGTGFVYEQYF
CDR3 DNA: TGCGCCAGCAGCCAAGGGACAGGGTTCGTATACGAGCAGTACTTC
J gene: TRBJ2-7
clone size: NA
D gene: TRBD1
V gene: TRBV4-1

CDR3 protein: CASSQEGGAGNEQFF
CDR3 DNA: TGCGCCAGCAGCCAAGAAGGAGGCGCGGGCAATGAGCAGTTCTTC
J gene: TRBJ2-1
clone size: NA
D gene: NA
V gene: TRBV4-3

CDR3 protein: CASTNRANTGELFF
CDR3 DNA: TGTGCCAGCACAAACAGGGCGAACACCGGGGAGCTGTTTTTT
J gene: TRBJ2-2
clone size: NA
D gene: NA
V gene: TRBV27

CDR3 protein: CASRSTGSTYEQYF
CDR3 DNA: TGTGCCAGCAGGTCTACAGGTTCCACCTACGAGCAGTACTTC
J gene: TRBJ2-7
clone size: NA
D gene: NA
V gene: TRBV28

CDR3 protein: CASIRTSSTTGELFF
CDR3 DNA: TGTGCCAGCATTCGGACCAGCTCGACCACCGGGGAGCTGTTTTTT
J gene: TRBJ2-2
clone size: NA
D gene: NA
V gene: TRBV6-1

CDR3 protein: CASSSLTSGSTDTQYF
CDR3 DNA: TGTGCCAGCAGCTCACTGACTAGCGGTAGCACAGATACGCAGTATTTT
J gene: TRBJ2-3
clone size: NA
D gene: TRBD2
V gene: TRBV7-9

CDR3 protein: CASSPPPGPASSYNEQFF
CDR3 DNA: TGTGCCAGCAGCCCTCCCCCTGGCCCGGCGAGCTCCTACAATGAGCAGTTCTTC
J gene: TRBJ2-1
clone size: few
D gene: NA
V gene: TRBV5-6

CDR3 protein: CASSPDYGYTF
CDR3 DNA: TGTGCCAGCAGCCCGGACTATGGCTACACCTTC
J gene: TRBJ1-2
clone size: NA
D gene: NA
V gene: TRBV11-2

CDR3 protein: CASSLGFGGEQYF
CDR3 DNA: TGTGCCAGCAGTTTAGGCTTCGGGGGGGAGCAGTACTTC
J gene: TRBJ2-7
clone size: once
D gene: TRBD2
V gene: TRBV27

CDR3 protein: CASSTSGGDQFF
CDR3 DNA: TGTGCCAGCAGCACCTCCGGAGGGGATCAGTTCTTC
J gene: TRBJ2-1
clone size: few
D gene: NA
V gene: TRBV11-2

CDR3 protein: CAWEADTQYF
CDR3 DNA: TGTGCCTGGGAGGCTGATACGCAGTATTTT
J gene: TRBJ2-3
clone size: few
D gene: NA
V gene: TRBV30

CDR3 protein: CASSFGLVVRQGGREFRNEQFF
CDR3 DNA: TGTGCCAGCAGTTTCGGCCTTGTCGTCCGACAGGGAGGACGGGAGTTCAGGAATGAGCAGTTCTTC
J gene: TRBJ2-1
clone size: NA
D gene: NA
V gene: TRBV27

CDR3 protein: CSVVLLAQSRADTQYF
CDR3 DNA: TGCAGCGTTGTGTTATTAGCCCAAAGTCGAGCAGATACGCAGTATTTT
J gene: TRBJ2-3
clone size: NA
D gene: NA
V gene: TRBV29-1

CDR3 protein: CASSMGQVTYEQYF
CDR3 DNA: TGTGCCAGCAGCATGGGACAGGTTACCTACGAGCAGTACTTC
J gene: TRBJ2-7
clone size: NA
D gene: TRBD1
V gene: TRBV5-6

CDR3 protein: CASSQSGTGVFVETQYF
CDR3 DNA: TGCGCCAGCAGCCAGTCAGGGACAGGGGTTTTTGTCGAGACCCAGTACTTC
J gene: TRBJ2-5
clone size: few
D gene: TRBD1
V gene: TRBV4-1

CDR3 protein: CSVEERANTRRGETQYF
CDR3 DNA: TGCAGCGTTGAAGAGAGGGCTAACACCAGACGGGGAGAGACCCAGTACTTC
J gene: TRBJ2-5
clone size: NA
D gene: NA
V gene: TRBV29-1

CDR3 protein: CASTERHSSRGSGELFF
CDR3 DNA: TGTGCCAGCACAGAAAGGCATTCGTCCAGGGGCTCCGGGGAGCTGTTTTTT
J gene: TRBJ2-2
clone size: few
D gene: NA
V gene: TRBV27

CDR3 protein: CASSATGNSGANVLTF
CDR3 DNA: TGTGCCAGCAGCGCAACAGGGAACTCTGGGGCCAACGTCCTGACTTTC
J gene: TRBJ2-6
clone size: NA
D gene: NA
V gene: TRBV11-2

CDR3 protein: CASSLGGSTQYF
CDR3 DNA: TGTGCCAGCAGCTTGGGAGGATCGACCCAGTACTTC
J gene: TRBJ2-5
clone size: NA
D gene: NA
V gene: TRBV5-6